This is a list of T cell receptor beta chains from one sample in a study of cytomegalovirus exposure and HLA in healthy donors. Assay: immunoSEQ multiplex PCR; the TCRdb copy retains only in-frame clones and omits some. The data contain about 99,000 clones, roughly 75% of them seen just once; the ten biggest clones take up approximately 1.7%. Sequences were obtained from PBMCs. The receptors come from a woman in her forties in good health and CMV-seronegative. The CDR3 runs from the conserved cysteine through the conserved F or W. D genes are given only for firm matches. The size of a clone is reported for some rows only, either as once, few or many, or as a class for expanded clones.

j_call,clone_size,v_call,d_call,cdr3_nt,cdr3_aa
TRBJ2-2,once,TRBV7-9,NA,TGTGCCAGCAGCTCTTACTCTACCGGGGAGCTGTTTTTT,CASSSYSTGELFF
TRBJ1-2,few,TRBV7-9,TRBD1,TGTGCCAGCAGCCTACAGGGGGACTATGGCTACACCTTC,CASSLQGDYGYTF
TRBJ1-1,NA,TRBV12-5,TRBD1,TGTGCTAGTGGTTTGGGGACAGGGGGCTCAGCCTCTTACACTGAAGCTTTCTTT,CASGLGTGGSASYTEAFF
TRBJ2-5,NA,TRBV6-5,NA,TGTGCCAGCAGTTTAGGCGGGCCCCAAGAGACCCAGTACTTC,CASSLGGPQETQYF
TRBJ2-1,few,TRBV9,TRBD2,TGTGCCAGCAGCGTAACCAGCGGGAGAAACAATGAGCAGTTCTTC,CASSVTSGRNNEQFF
TRBJ2-1,NA,TRBV27,TRBD2,TGTGCCAGCAGTTGGGGGGGTCTATTAGCGGAATACAATGAGCAGTTCTTC,CASSWGGLLAEYNEQFF
TRBJ1-4,NA,TRBV28,TRBD1,TGTGCCAGCAGCTGGGACAGGGGGAAGAATGAAAAACTGTTTTTT,CASSWDRGKNEKLFF
TRBJ2-7,NA,TRBV4-1,NA,TGCGCCAGCAGCCAAGGGGATGGTAGCGGATCCTACGAGCAGTACTTC,CASSQGDGSGSYEQYF
TRBJ1-2,few,TRBV11-2,NA,TGTGCCAGCAGCCTGAGGGGGATCTATGGCTACACCTTC,CASSLRGIYGYTF
TRBJ2-7,NA,TRBV7-9,NA,TGTGCCAGCAGCTTCACCCCGCAGGGAATCAACGAGCAGTACTTC,CASSFTPQGINEQYF
TRBJ2-2,NA,TRBV11-3,NA,TGTGCCAGCAGCTTAGCGGGGGAGCTGTTTTTT,CASSLAGELFF
TRBJ1-5,NA,TRBV28,TRBD1,TGTGCCAGCAGCCTGGACCCTAGGGGACAGGGCCCCAATCAGCCCCAGCATTTT,CASSLDPRGQGPNQPQHF
TRBJ2-1,NA,TRBV10-1,TRBD1,TGCGCCAGCATTACGAACAGGGGCCCGATCTACAATGAGCAGTTCTTC,CASITNRGPIYNEQFF
TRBJ1-1,few,TRBV7-2,TRBD1,TGTGCCAGCAGCTTAGGGGCAGGGGGTTACTCGGGCACTGAAGCTTTCTTT,CASSLGAGGYSGTEAFF
TRBJ2-1,once,TRBV5-1,NA,TGCGCCAGCAGCCCACGTAGGGCAGGGGTATCCCTTTACAATGAGCAGTTCTTC,CASSPRRAGVSLYNEQFF
TRBJ1-3,NA,TRBV6-1,NA,TGTGCCAGCCGCCGACAGGGAAACACCATATATTTT,CASRRQGNTIYF